One and the same sample provided the 23 T cell receptor beta chains below, sequenced in a study of T cell repertoires in cytomegalovirus infection. TCRdb re-called the reads with MiXCR, one entry per CDR3 protein. The data hold approximately 260,000 distinct CDR3 sequences, with roughly 21% observed a single time. These TCRs' antigens remain unknown. The sequences come from cultured PBMCs, collected from culture after CMV antigen stimulation. The source is a human donor in good health (CMV status not recorded). Some clones in this sample may be carry-over from other donors' samples.

The sample holds a few counts of this clonotype. This rearrangement joins TRBV28 to TRBJ2-7; 8 bases match TRBD2. Trimming at V came to 5 bases and at J to 4 bases, leaving 7 bases not matched to a gene. CDR3 size: 14 residues. Per germline, CDR1 MDHEN and CDR2 SYDVKM. The DNA for the CDR3 is TGTGCCAGCAGTCCAACCGGGACTAGTTACGAGCAGTACGTC. Translation: CASSPTGTSYEQYV.

The chain combines TRBV4-1 with TRBJ1-1; tentatively, D is TRBD1 (6 bases). Germline V CDR1 and CDR2: MGHRA, YSYEKL. The length of the CDR3 is 15 residues. Trimming left V 3 bases short and J 0 bases short, with 11 bases between. In DNA, the CDR3 is TGCGCCAGCAGCCATACAACAGGGATGAACACTGAAGCTTTCTTT. Residues: CASSHTTGMNTEAFF.

This clonotype was observed at least ten times. The genes are TRBV7-2 and TRBJ2-5, with D unresolved. Germline V lookup: CDR1 SGHTA, CDR2 FQGNSA. The CDR3 contains 13 residues. Trimming stripped 5 bases from V and 0 bases from J, with 7 bases between. The CDR3 sequence: CASSLMYQETQYF. As DNA, the CDR3 is TGTGCCAGCAGCCTCATGTACCAAGAGACCCAGTACTTC.

In its sample, this clonotype was seen many times. The CDR3 DNA is TGTGCCAGCAGCTTTACCACGGGCCTCCTAAAAGAGACCCAGTACTTC. It codes for CASSFTTGLLKETQYF. The chain is built from TRBV7-9 and TRBJ2-5; no reliable D call. This CDR3 has 16 amino acids. CDR1 is SEHNR and CDR2 is FQNEAQ in the germline V gene (reference sequence). V was clipped by 3 bases and J by 3 bases, with 17 bases between them.

Many counts were recorded for this clonotype. V gene TRBV7-3 combines with J gene TRBJ2-5; the D call may be TRBD1 or TRBD2 (6 bases each). The V end lost 4 bases, the J end lost 4 bases, and 13 bases lay between the germline ends. In germline, CDR1 is SGHTA, CDR2 FQGTGA. This CDR3 region has 14 residues. The CDR3 coding sequence is TGTGCCAGCAGCTCCTCTGGGGGGCCAGAGACCCAGTACTTC. Translated, it gives CASSSSGGPETQYF.

This clonotype was observed a handful of times. This chain links TRBV19 with TRBJ1-1; no clear D gene. CDR3 length equals 13 residues. In germline, CDR1 is LNHDA, CDR2 SQIVND (reference sequence). Trimming stripped 8 bases from V and 0 bases from J, with 10 bases between. The chain's CDR3 is CASSVWLNTEAFF. The DNA for the CDR3 is TGTGCCAGTTCCGTATGGTTGAACACTGAAGCTTTCTTT.

The chain couples TRBV11-2 to TRBJ2-1, with D maybe TRBD1 (5 bases). CDR3 length: 14 amino acids. Germline CDR1 SGHAT, CDR2 FQNNGV. Trimming removed 1 base from V and 7 bases from J, with 11 bases in between. Here the CDR3 DNA reads TGTGCCAGCAGCTTAGGTTCTCAGGGAAATGAGCAGTTCTTC. This translates into CASSLGSQGNEQFF.

The J gene is TRBJ2-1, the V gene TRBV12-3 or TRBV12-4; either TRBD1 or TRBD2 may fit D (6 bases each). The CDR3 runs to 13 residues. V was clipped by 8 bases and J by 7 bases, with 15 bases between them. DNA for the CDR3: TGTGCCAGCGGGGGGCGGGAACGGAATGAGCAGTTCTTC. Translating it yields CASGGRERNEQFF.

At least ten counts were recorded for this clonotype. The chain is built from TRBV6-2 or TRBV6-3 and TRBJ2-1; no clear D. The CDR3 has 14 residues. Trimming took off 6 bases at V and 4 bases at J, with 13 bases between the two ends. Germline assignment: CDR1 MNHEY and CDR2 SVGEGT. DNA of the CDR3: TGTGCCAGCAGCCGCCCGAACTCATACAATGAGCAGTTCTTC. The encoded protein is CASSRPNSYNEQFF.

The J gene is TRBJ1-2, the V gene TRBV10-3; 7 nucleotides agree with TRBD1. V was clipped by 7 bases and J by 6 bases; unmatched bases: 11. The CDR3 runs 14 residues. In germline, CDR1 is ENHRY, CDR2 SYGVKD. CDR3 in DNA: TGTGCCATCACCCAAGCGGACAGGCCGAATGGCTACACCTTC. This translates into CAITQADRPNGYTF.

The rearrangement links TRBV7-2 to TRBJ2-1; TRBD2 matches 12 bases. The CDR3 is made up of 14 amino acids. Trimming removed 7 bases from V and 7 bases from J; junction bases left unmatched: 5. Germline assignment: CDR1 SGHTA and CDR2 FQGNSA. The CDR3: CASTLGTSGNEQFF. Here the CDR3 DNA reads TGTGCCAGCACCCTCGGGACTAGCGGGAATGAGCAGTTCTTC.

This clonotype was counted at least ten times. In DNA form, the CDR3 reads TGTGCCAGCAGCTCACTGAGCGGGGGGGTCTCTGGGGCCAACGTCCTGACTTTC. Translation gives CASSSLSGGVSGANVLTF. The chain carries TRBV7-2 and TRBJ2-6; 10 positions agree with TRBD2. The CDR3 contains 18 residues. V trimming: 4 bases; J trimming: 0 bases; junction bases outside the gene matches: 6. CDR1 SGHTA and CDR2 FQGNSA come from the germline V gene.

The V call is TRBV5-4, the J call TRBJ1-1; tentative D call: TRBD1 (6 bases). V lost 1 base and J lost 0, with 13 bases in between. Per germline, CDR1 SGHNT and CDR2 YYREEE (reference sequence). The CDR3 is 16 amino acids. The CDR3 DNA sequence: TGTGCCAGCAGCTTGAGGGGGTTTGCCATGAACACTGAAGCTTTCTTT. It yields the protein CASSLRGFAMNTEAFF.

This clonotype was seen more than once but under ten times. J is TRBJ1-6 and V is TRBV5-1; tentative D call: TRBD1 (5 bases). The CDR3 contains 14 residues. Germline CDR1 and CDR2: SGHRS and YFSETQ. V was clipped by 0 bases and J by 10 bases, with 11 bases between them. For the CDR3, the DNA is TGCGCCAGCAGCTTGGGCAGGGTAGAATCACCCCTCCACTTT. Translating gives CASSLGRVESPLHF.

This clonotype was counted ten times or more. The chain combines TRBV7-2 with TRBJ1-4, with D perhaps matching TRBD1 (6 bases). This CDR3 has 15 residues. V lost 1 base and J 13 bases, leaving 19 bases between the germline ends. CDR1 is SGHTA, CDR2 FQGNSA, per germline. The CDR3 DNA reads TGTGCCAGCAGCTTAGATATATACGAGGGGGACGGACTGTTTTTT. The encoded protein is CASSLDIYEGDGLFF.

This clonotype was seen a few times. The chain couples TRBV10-3 to TRBJ2-7; no reliable D call. The CDR3 has 12 amino acids. Germline V gene lookup returns CDR1 ENHRY and CDR2 SYGVKD. Between the trimmed V and J ends, which lost 10 bases and 6 bases, there was a span of 16 bases. The CDR3 reads CATCIPESEQYF. The CDR3 coding sequence is TGTGCCACTTGTATACCCGAGTCCGAGCAGTACTTC.

Worth noting for this clonotype: A read error may produce the germline difference seen at one junction end. The chain has TRBV3-1 and TRBJ2-3, with D possibly TRBD2 on 6 matching bases. The CDR3 runs to 14 residues. Germline assignment: CDR1 LGHDT and CDR2 YNNKEL (reference sequence). The CDR3, as DNA: TGTGCCAGCAGCCAAGGAACTAGCAGAGATACGCAGTATTTT. Encoded protein: CASSQGTSRDTQYF.

This clonotype appeared many times. The chain couples TRBV7-9 to TRBJ2-6; no clear D. Germline loops: CDR1 SEHNR, CDR2 FQNEAQ (reference sequence). Trimming stripped 5 bases from V and 0 bases from J, with 14 bases between. This CDR3 region has 17 residues. The DNA for the CDR3 is TGTGCCAGCAGCACAAGACACTCCATCTCTGGGGCCAACGTCCTGACTTTC. Translation gives CASSTRHSISGANVLTF.

The rearrangement joins TRBV5-4 to TRBJ2-2; 8 nucleotides line up with TRBD2. Unmatched junction bases numbered 11, after V lost 4 bases and J lost 6 bases. There are 16 residues in the CDR3. Germline V gives CDR1 SGHNT, CDR2 YYREEE (reference sequence). The CDR3 is CASSLLAVIGSGELFF. As DNA, the CDR3 is TGTGCCAGCAGCCTACTAGCGGTGATAGGGTCCGGGGAGCTGTTTTTT.

The V and J genes are TRBV11-2 and TRBJ2-1; TRBD2 matches at 7 bases. Unmatched junction bases numbered 7, after V lost 5 bases and J lost 0 bases. The CDR3 totals 16 residues. Germline assignment: CDR1 SGHAT and CDR2 FQNNGV. The CDR3 here is CASSQRPGGSYNEQFF. The CDR3 bases are TGTGCCAGCAGCCAGAGGCCGGGGGGCTCCTACAATGAGCAGTTCTTC. Complete variable domain (other parts from reference TRBV11-2 and TRBJ2-1): EAGVAQSPRYKIIEKRQSVAFWCNPISGHATLYWYQQILGQGPKLLIQFQNNGVVDDSQLPKDRFSAERLKGVDSTLKIQPAKLEDSAVYLCASSQRPGGSYNEQFFGPGTRLTVL.

This clonotype was counted between two and nine times. The V and J genes are TRBV7-2 and TRBJ2-2; D tentatively fits TRBD1 or TRBD2 (5 bases each). Germline CDR1 and CDR2: SGHTA and FQGNSA. CDR3 length equals 15 residues. Between the trimmed V and J ends, which lost 5 bases and 0 bases, there was a span of 10 bases. The CDR3 protein is CASSPGTANTGELFF. CDR3 nucleotides: TGTGCCAGCAGCCCGGGGACGGCGAACACCGGGGAGCTGTTTTTT. The full variable domain, rest sourced from reference TRBV7-2 and TRBJ2-2, is GAGVSQSPSNKVTEKGKDVELRCDPISGHTALYWYRQSLGQGLEFLIYFQGNSAPDKSGLPSDRFSAERTGGSVSTLTIQRTQQEDSAVYLCASSPGTANTGELFFGEGSRLTVL.

The V gene is TRBV9, the J gene TRBJ2-7; 10 bases agree with TRBD2. The CDR3 spans 18 residues. CDR1 SGDLS and CDR2 YYNGEE come from the germline V gene. With 4 bases clipped from V and 2 bases from J, the junction kept 15 bases outside the gene matches. The CDR3 bases are TGTGCCAGCAGCCCACGGACTAGCGGCCACAGCTTTCCCTACGAGCAGTACGTC. It encodes CASSPRTSGHSFPYEQYV.

The V and J genes are TRBV10-3 and TRBJ1-2; D is uncertain. Trimming cost V 2 bases and J 4 bases, with 14 bases left between them. Per germline, CDR1 ENHRY and CDR2 SYGVKD. The CDR3 is 15 residues long. The CDR3 DNA follows: TGTGCCATCAGTGAGGTTTCATCCGACCTCTATGGCTACACCTTC. Translation: CAISEVSSDLYGYTF.